Following are 23 T cell receptor beta chains from one sample sequenced in a study of shared clonotypes between healthy human individuals (dated by TCRdb to the early 2020s). The method behind the library was the immunoSEQ multiplex PCR assay. TCRdb took this table from immuneACCESS and kept in-frame rearrangements with V and J called. Such tables lack part of the clones; where checked against another copy, unresolved V genes explain under half of the gap, and the rest is unexplained. The sample table holds roughly 640,000 clones, of which roughly 97% were seen once. The ten biggest clones cover roughly 0.05% of the sample. Sequenced input: naive CD4+ T cells sorted from blood. Sample cell subset or site, as interpreted from the label and publication: CD45RA+ positively selected. All receptors come from a woman aged 25-40 years in good health.

V is TRBV5-1 and J is TRBJ2-7; D remains ambiguous. Trimming stripped 0 bases from V and 2 bases from J, with 9 bases between. CDR1 SGHRS and CDR2 YFSETQ come from the germline V gene. The CDR3 runs 14 residues. The CDR3 region has the DNA TGCGCCAGCAGCTTGGAGACTTATGCCTACGAGCAGTACTTC. Residues: CASSLETYAYEQYF.

The J gene is TRBJ2-7, the V gene TRBV20-1; the D is unclear. Trimming removed 5 bases at V and 0 bases at J, with 5 bases between. This CDR3 is built from 11 residues. Looked up from germline, CDR1 is DFQATT and CDR2 is SNEGSKA (reference sequence). In nucleotides, the CDR3 is TGCAGTGCTCCGACCTCCTACGAGCAGTACTTC. Amino acids: CSAPTSYEQYF.

This chain joins TRBV27 and TRBJ1-1; TRBD1 matches at 7 bases. The CDR3 runs 16 residues. The J segment lost 0 bases and the V segment lost 2 bases, leaving 6 bases of the junction unmatched. Germline lookup yields CDR1 MNHEY and CDR2 SMNVEV (reference sequence). CDR3 amino acids: CASSLRGGRMNTEAFF. The CDR3 DNA follows: TGTGCCAGCAGTTTAAGAGGGGGCAGGATGAACACTGAAGCTTTCTTT.

The V call is TRBV4-1, the J call TRBJ1-5; weak D call: TRBD1 (6 bases). The germline CDR1 and CDR2 sequences are MGHRA and YSYEKL. The CDR3 has 13 amino acids. Trimming stripped 0 bases from V and 9 bases from J, with 9 bases between. The DNA of the CDR3 is TGCGCCAGCAGCCAAGAGAGGGGGAGGCCCCAGCATTTT. This encodes CASSQERGRPQHF.

The chain has TRBV28 and TRBJ1-5; 7 bases are a match to TRBD1. The CDR3 runs to 15 residues. With V trimmed by 6 bases and J by 2 bases, 7 bases remained unmatched. Germline V gene sequence: CDR1 MDHEN, CDR2 SYDVKM. CDR3 in amino acids: CASSVGQARNQPQHF. In DNA, the CDR3 is TGTGCCAGCAGCGTCGGACAGGCCCGCAATCAGCCCCAGCATTTT.

V usage is TRBV10-3 and J usage is TRBJ1-2, with D unclear. V was pared by 0 bases and J by 5 bases, with 7 bases between. Germline V gene lookup returns CDR1 ENHRY and CDR2 SYGVKD. This CDR3 has 13 residues. The CDR3: CAISESPGYGYTF. In DNA, the CDR3 is TGTGCCATCAGTGAGTCGCCGGGGTATGGCTACACCTTC.

This chain links TRBV5-5 with TRBJ1-5, with D unresolved. With 4 bases removed from V and 3 bases from J, the gap between germline ends came to 11 bases. Germline CDR1 and CDR2: SGHKS and YYEKEE (reference sequence). The CDR3 totals 14 residues. The CDR3 sequence is CASSNDGFNQPQHF. The CDR3, as DNA: TGTGCCAGCAGCAATGACGGGTTCAATCAGCCCCAGCATTTT.

CDR3 loop: CASSLTSSPDQQYF. The CDR3 DNA sequence: TGTGCCAGCAGCTTAACCTCGTCTCCGGACCAGCAGTACTTC. V and J are TRBV7-8 and TRBJ2-7; no reliable D call. The V and J ends lost 2 bases and 8 bases respectively, with 16 bases between them. Per germline, CDR1 SGHVS and CDR2 FQNEAQ. The length of the CDR3 is 14 residues.

The gene calls are TRBV30 and TRBJ2-6, with D uncertain. Germline V CDR1 and CDR2: GTSNPN, SVGIG (reference sequence). The V end was cut by 0 bases, the J end by 0 bases, with 9 bases between. The CDR3 runs to 16 residues. The CDR3 DNA is TGTGCCTGGAGTGTAGGTAGCTCCTCTGGGGCCAACGTCCTGACTTTC. Its translation: CAWSVGSSSGANVLTF.

The V call is TRBV30, the J call TRBJ2-2, with 10 bases that match TRBD2. This CDR3 is 15 amino acids long. Germline V gene data show CDR1 as GTSNPN and CDR2 as SVGIG (reference sequence). J gave up 1 base and V 4 bases, and 3 bases lay outside the gene matches. CDR3 nucleotide sequence: TGTGCCTGGACGGGACTAGCGAAGAACACCGGGGAGCTGTTTTTT. As protein: CAWTGLAKNTGELFF.

V usage is TRBV28 and J usage is TRBJ1-2; D not certain. The V gene lost 7 bases and the J gene lost 8 bases, with 14 bases spanning the gap. Germline V gives CDR1 MDHEN, CDR2 SYDVKM. The CDR3 is 12 residues long. The CDR3 region has the DNA TGTGCCAGCACCTCGTCCGGGCAAGGCTACACCTTC. This sequence encodes CASTSSGQGYTF.

This clone was counted once. The chain uses TRBV6-1 and TRBJ2-1, with D tentatively TRBD2 (7 bases). The germline gives CDR1 MNHNS, CDR2 SASEGT. The CDR3 runs to 14 residues. V lost 1 base, J lost 5 bases, and 9 bases lay in between. This CDR3 reads CASSEGGGDNEQFF. The CDR3 DNA follows: TGTGCCAGCAGTGAAGGGGGGGGCGACAATGAGCAGTTCTTC.

This clone was detected a few times. V gene TRBV7-2 combines with J gene TRBJ1-2; weak D call: TRBD1 (5 bases). This CDR3 is 13 amino acids long. Germline loops: CDR1 SGHTA, CDR2 FQGNSA. V lost 5 bases, J lost 4 bases, and 11 bases lay in between. The CDR3 nucleotides are TGTGCCAGCAGCCCAGGGTTTGGCTATGGCTACACCTTC. Its protein product is CASSPGFGYGYTF. Full variable domain (rest looked up from reference TRBV7-2 and TRBJ1-2): GAGVSQSPSNKVTEKGKDVELRCDPISGHTALYWYRQSLGQGLEFLIYFQGNSAPDKSGLPSDRFSAERTGGSVSTLTIQRTQQEDSAVYLCASSPGFGYGYTFGSGTRLTVV.

The CDR3 coding sequence is TGCGCCAGCAGCCAAGCTGTGGCGGGGTACGAGCAGTACTTC. It specifies CASSQAVAGYEQYF. The chain has TRBV4-3 and TRBJ2-7, with D possibly matching TRBD2 (6 bases). Germline lookup yields CDR1 LGHNA and CDR2 YSLEER. Trimming left V 1 base short and J 4 bases short, with 11 bases between. The CDR3 consists of 14 residues.

The rearrangement uses TRBV5-6 and TRBJ2-2; D may match TRBD1 or TRBD2 (7 bases each). The V gene lost 4 bases and the J gene lost 2 bases, with 15 bases spanning the gap. Germline CDR1 reads SGHDT; CDR2 reads YYEEEE. This CDR3 region has 16 residues. The CDR3 bases are TGTGCCAGCAGCCCTCAGGGGGGGATCAACACCGGGGAGCTGTTTTTT. This sequence encodes CASSPQGGINTGELFF.

The chain couples TRBV10-3 to TRBJ2-7; TRBD2 matches 7 bases. The CDR3 extends over 18 amino acids. The germline gives CDR1 ENHRY, CDR2 SYGVKD. V lost 0 bases to trimming and J lost 5 bases; unmatched junction nucleotides: 16. CDR3 protein: CAISESSPGLGSRNEQYF. Here the CDR3 DNA reads TGTGCCATCAGTGAGTCGAGTCCAGGACTAGGGAGCCGCAACGAGCAGTACTTC.

The chain has TRBV2 and TRBJ1-3, with D unclear. V shed 5 bases and J shed 3 bases, with 11 bases lying between them. This CDR3 comprises 14 residues. Germline V lookup: CDR1 SNHLY, CDR2 FYNNEI. CDR3 bases: TGTGCCAGCAGTAGTCTAGACGGTGGAAACACCATATATTTT. Translating gives CASSSLDGGNTIYF.

This rearrangement joins TRBV5-1 to TRBJ1-2; D is undetermined. In germline, CDR1 is SGHRS, CDR2 YFSETQ. The CDR3 runs to 13 residues. V was pared by 1 base and J by 2 bases, with 6 bases between. CDR3 sequence: CASSLSGNYGYTF. In nucleotides, the CDR3 is TGCGCCAGCAGCTTGTCCGGGAACTATGGCTACACCTTC.

The chain employs TRBV15 and TRBJ1-5; no firm D call. Germline V gene data show CDR1 as LNHNV and CDR2 as YYDKDF (reference sequence). Trimming removed 8 bases from V and 2 bases from J, with 16 bases in between. The CDR3 loop spans 15 amino acids. As DNA, the CDR3 is TGTGCCACCGCCGAACGGGAAGTGGGCAATCAGCCCCAGCATTTT. Its translation is CATAEREVGNQPQHF.

Only one count was recorded for this clone. The chain recombines TRBV5-6 with TRBJ1-5; tentatively, D is TRBD1 (5 bases). Germline V CDR1 and CDR2: SGHDT, YYEEEE. Between the trimmed V and J ends, which lost 4 bases and 3 bases, there was a span of 17 bases. The CDR3 runs to 16 residues. Here the CDR3 reads CASSRTGVGNNQPQHF. As DNA, the CDR3 is TGTGCCAGCAGCCGGACGGGGGTAGGGAACAATCAGCCCCAGCATTTT. Full variable domain (rest looked up from reference TRBV5-6 and TRBJ1-5): DAGVTQSPTHLIKTRGQQVTLRCSPKSGHDTVSWYQQALGQGPQFIFQYYEEEERQRGNFPDRFSGHQFPNYSSELNVNALLLGDSALYLCASSRTGVGNNQPQHFGDGTRLSIL.

The chain joins TRBV5-1 to TRBJ2-7; either TRBD1 or TRBD2 may fit D (6 bases each). Germline CDR1 and CDR2: SGHRS and YFSETQ. The germline V and J ends were trimmed by 0 bases and 5 bases, with 21 bases remaining between them. This CDR3 is built from 17 residues. CDR3 in amino acids: CASSLASGAYSAHEQYF. The CDR3 DNA follows: TGCGCCAGCAGCTTGGCCTCGGGGGCCTACTCGGCCCACGAGCAGTACTTC.

CDR3 nucleotides: TGCAGTGCTGGCAGGGAATTACAAGCTTTCTTT. It encodes CSAGRELQAFF. This sequence joins TRBV20-1 and TRBJ1-1; TRBD1 is a possible D gene (5 bases). The CDR3 is 11 amino acids. Germline V gene data show CDR1 as DFQATT and CDR2 as SNEGSKA (reference sequence). Trimming took 5 bases from V and 9 from J, leaving 13 bases between them.

V usage is TRBV10-1 and J usage is TRBJ2-5, with 9 bases lining up with TRBD2. This CDR3 has 14 amino acids. Germline V lookup: CDR1 WNHNN, CDR2 SYGVQD (reference sequence). J was trimmed by 6 bases and V by 4 bases; bases with no gene match: 6. CDR3 protein: CASSVSGSVKTQYF. In DNA, the CDR3 is TGCGCCAGCAGTGTTAGCGGGAGTGTAAAGACCCAGTACTTC.